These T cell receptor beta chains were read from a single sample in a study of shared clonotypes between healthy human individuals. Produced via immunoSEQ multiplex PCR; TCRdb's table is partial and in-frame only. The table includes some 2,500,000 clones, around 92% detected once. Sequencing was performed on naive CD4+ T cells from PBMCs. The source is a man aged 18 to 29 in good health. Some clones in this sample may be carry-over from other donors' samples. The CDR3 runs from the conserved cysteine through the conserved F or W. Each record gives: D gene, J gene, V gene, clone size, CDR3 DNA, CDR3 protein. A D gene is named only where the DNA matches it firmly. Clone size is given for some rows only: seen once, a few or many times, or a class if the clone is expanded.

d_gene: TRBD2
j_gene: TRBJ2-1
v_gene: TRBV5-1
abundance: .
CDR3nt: TGCGCCAGCAGCTCACTAGCGGGAAGCTACAATGAGCAGTTCTTC
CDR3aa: CASSSLAGSYNEQFF

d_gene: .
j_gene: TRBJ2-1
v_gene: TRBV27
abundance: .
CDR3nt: TGTGCCAGCAGTTCCCAGAAATTAGGAGACAATGAGCAGTTCTTC
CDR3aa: CASSSQKLGDNEQFF

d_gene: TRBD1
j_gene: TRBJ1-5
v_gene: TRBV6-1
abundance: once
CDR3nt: TGTGCCAGCAGACTAACCGACAGGGGGAATCAGCCCCAGCATTTT
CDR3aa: CASRLTDRGNQPQHF

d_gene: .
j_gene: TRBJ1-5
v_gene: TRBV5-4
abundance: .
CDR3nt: TGTGCCAGCAGCTTGGATAGGAGCAATCAGCCCCAGCATTTT
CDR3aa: CASSLDRSNQPQHF

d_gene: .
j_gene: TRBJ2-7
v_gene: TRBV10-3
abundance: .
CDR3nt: TGTGCCATCAGTGAGTCGGGTTTCGAGCAGTACTTC
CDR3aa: CAISESGFEQYF

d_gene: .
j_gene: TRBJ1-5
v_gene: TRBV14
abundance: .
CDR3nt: TGTGCCAGCAGCCAAACGGGAGGACAGCCCCAGCATTTT
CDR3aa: CASSQTGGQPQHF

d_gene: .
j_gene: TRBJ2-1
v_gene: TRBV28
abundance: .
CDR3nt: TGTGCCAGCAGTTTAAGAGGGCACTACAATGAGCAGTTCTTC
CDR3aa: CASSLRGHYNEQFF

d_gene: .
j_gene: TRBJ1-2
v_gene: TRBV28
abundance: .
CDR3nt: TGTGCCAGCAGTTCCGCGGGCCATGGCTACACCTTC
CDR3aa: CASSSAGHGYTF

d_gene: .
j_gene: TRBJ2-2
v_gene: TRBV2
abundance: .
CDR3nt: TGTGCCAGCAGACCCGGGACTCCTAACACCGGGGAGCTGTTTTTT
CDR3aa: CASRPGTPNTGELFF

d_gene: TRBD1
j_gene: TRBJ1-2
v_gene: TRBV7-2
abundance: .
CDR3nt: TGTGCCAGCAGAGAAAGAACGGGACAGCTCTCCCACTATGGCTACACCTTC
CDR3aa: CASRERTGQLSHYGYTF

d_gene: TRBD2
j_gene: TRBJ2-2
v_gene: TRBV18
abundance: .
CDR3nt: TGTGCCAGCTCACCGAATCGACTAGCGGGAGGACAAACCGGGGAGCTGTTTTTT
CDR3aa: CASSPNRLAGGQTGELFF